Below are 5 T cell receptor beta chains sequenced from a single sample in a study of blood T cell repertoires in COVID-19. TCRdb's table, derived via immunoSEQ multiplex PCR, lists solely in-frame clones and lacks some. The data hold around 260,000 clones, with more than 90% observed a single time. Sequences were obtained from peripheral blood. The receptors were gathered from a person under 35 with COVID-19, enrolled during active disease.

The J gene is TRBJ2-1, the V gene TRBV5-1; 10 bases are shared with TRBD2. The CDR3 is 17 amino acids. J lost 7 bases, V lost 4 bases, and 14 bases had no gene match. The germline gives CDR1 SGHRS, CDR2 YFSETQ. The CDR3 reads CASSPLGSGRAMNEQFF. CDR3 nucleotide sequence: TGCGCCAGCAGCCCCCTAGGGAGCGGGAGGGCCATGAATGAGCAGTTCTTC.

V and J are TRBV5-6 and TRBJ1-1; no firm D call. This CDR3 has 11 amino acids. V was cut by 3 bases and J by 4 bases, with 4 bases left in between. Germline lookup yields CDR1 SGHDT and CDR2 YYEEEE. CDR3 region: CASSSFTEAFF. The CDR3 nucleotides are TGTGCCAGCAGCTCCTTCACTGAAGCTTTCTTT.

The chain joins TRBV5-1 to TRBJ2-1, with 8 positions matching TRBD2. CDR1 and CDR2 from the germline V gene are SGHRS and YFSETQ. This CDR3 is built from 15 residues. The junction had 4 bases not matched to a gene; V was cut back by 0 bases and J by 5 bases. The CDR3 nucleotides are TGCGCCAGCAGCTTGGCCGGCGGGGGGAACAATGAGCAGTTCTTC. Encoded protein: CASSLAGGGNNEQFF.

This clone was found once. CDR3 coding DNA: TGTGCCAGCAGCAAGTCCGGAGGGGTTGTCTACAATGAGCAGTTCTTC. This codes for CASSKSGGVVYNEQFF. This sequence joins TRBV9 and TRBJ2-1; D might be TRBD2 (6 bases). Germline V gene lookup returns CDR1 SGDLS and CDR2 YYNGEE. This CDR3 has 16 amino acids. Trimming took off 4 bases at V and 3 bases at J, with 17 bases between the two ends. Complete variable domain (other parts from reference TRBV9 and TRBJ2-1): DSGVTQTPKHLITATGQRVTLRCSPRSGDLSVYWYQQSLDQGLQFLIQYYNGEERAKGNILERFSAQQFPDLHSELNLSSLELGDSALYFCASSKSGGVVYNEQFFGPGTRLTVL.

The genes are TRBV29-1 and TRBJ1-2; possibly TRBD1 for D (6 bases). CDR1 is SQVTM, CDR2 ANQGSEA, per germline. Trimming took 2 bases from V and 8 from J, leaving 6 bases between them. The CDR3 spans 10 residues. The CDR3 DNA follows: TGCAGCGTTGAACAGGGGGGCTACACCTTC. Translating gives CSVEQGGYTF.